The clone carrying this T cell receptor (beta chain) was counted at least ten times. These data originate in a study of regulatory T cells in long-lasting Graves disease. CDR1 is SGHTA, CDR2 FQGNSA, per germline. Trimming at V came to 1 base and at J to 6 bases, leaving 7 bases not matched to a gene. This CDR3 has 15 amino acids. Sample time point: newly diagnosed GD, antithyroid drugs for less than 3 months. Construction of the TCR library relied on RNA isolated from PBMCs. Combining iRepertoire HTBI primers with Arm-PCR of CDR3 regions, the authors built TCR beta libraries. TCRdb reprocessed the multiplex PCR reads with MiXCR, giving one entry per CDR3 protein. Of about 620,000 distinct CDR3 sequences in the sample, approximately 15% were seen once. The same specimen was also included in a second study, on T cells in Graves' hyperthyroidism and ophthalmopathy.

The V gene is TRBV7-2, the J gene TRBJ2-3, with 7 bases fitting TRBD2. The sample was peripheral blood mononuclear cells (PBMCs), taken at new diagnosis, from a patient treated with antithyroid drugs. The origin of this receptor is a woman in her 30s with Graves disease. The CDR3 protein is CASSLDREGLDTQYF. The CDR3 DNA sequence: TGTGCCAGCAGCTTAGATAGGGAGGGCCTCGATACGCAGTATTTT.